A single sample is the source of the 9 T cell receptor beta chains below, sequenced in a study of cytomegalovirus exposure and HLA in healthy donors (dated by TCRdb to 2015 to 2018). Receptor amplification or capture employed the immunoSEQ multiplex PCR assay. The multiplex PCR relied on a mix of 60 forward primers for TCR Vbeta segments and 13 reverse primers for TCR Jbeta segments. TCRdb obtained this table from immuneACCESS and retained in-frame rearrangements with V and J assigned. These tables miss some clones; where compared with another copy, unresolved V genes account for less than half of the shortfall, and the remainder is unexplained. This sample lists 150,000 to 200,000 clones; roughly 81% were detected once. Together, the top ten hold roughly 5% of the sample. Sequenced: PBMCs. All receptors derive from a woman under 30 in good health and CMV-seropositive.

The CDR3 loop is CASSVMTGNGETQYF. The CDR3 DNA is TGTGCCAGCAGCGTTATGACAGGGAACGGAGAGACCCAGTACTTC. The genes are TRBV9 and TRBJ2-5, with 7 bases fitting TRBD1. The germline V gene encodes CDR1 SGDLS and CDR2 YYNGEE. The CDR3 totals 15 residues. Trimming cost V 2 bases and J 4 bases; bases outside gene matches: 8.

CDR3: CASSTSTGPGNTIYF. The CDR3 DNA follows: TGTGCCAGCAGTACAAGCACAGGGCCTGGAAACACCATATATTTT. This rearrangement joins TRBV27 to TRBJ1-3; a possible D gene is TRBD1 (6 bases). CDR3 length: 15 residues. Germline CDR1 MNHEY, CDR2 SMNVEV (reference sequence). The ends were cut back, 5 bases at V and 2 bases at J, with 13 bases in the middle.

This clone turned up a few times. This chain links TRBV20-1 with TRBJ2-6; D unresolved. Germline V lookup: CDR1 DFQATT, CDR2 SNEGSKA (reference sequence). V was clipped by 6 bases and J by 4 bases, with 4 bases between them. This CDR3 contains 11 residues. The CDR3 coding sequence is TGCAGTGCGCAGGGGGCCAACGTCCTGACTTTC. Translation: CSAQGANVLTF.

The CDR3 sequence: CASRQTGGSTDTQYF. DNA of the CDR3: TGTGCCAGCAGACAGACAGGGGGAAGCACAGATACGCAGTATTTT. The V and J genes are TRBV13 and TRBJ2-3; 9 bases are shared with TRBD1. The CDR3 has 15 amino acids. Germline values: CDR1 PRHDT, CDR2 FYEKMQ (reference sequence). V lost 6 bases to trimming and J lost 0 bases; unmatched junction nucleotides: 4. The whole variable domain, remainder taken from reference TRBV13 and TRBJ2-3, is AAGVIQSPRHLIKEKRETATLKCYPIPRHDTVYWYQQGPGQDPQFLISFYEKMQSDKGSIPDRFSAQQFSDYHSELNMSSLELGDSALYFCASRQTGGSTDTQYFGPGTRLTVL.

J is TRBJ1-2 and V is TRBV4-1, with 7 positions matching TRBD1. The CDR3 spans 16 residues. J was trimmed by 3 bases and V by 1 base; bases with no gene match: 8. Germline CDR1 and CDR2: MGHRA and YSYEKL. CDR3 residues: CASSQGLTDRHYGYTF. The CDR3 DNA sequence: TGCGCCAGCAGCCAAGGGCTCACGGACAGGCACTATGGCTACACCTTC.

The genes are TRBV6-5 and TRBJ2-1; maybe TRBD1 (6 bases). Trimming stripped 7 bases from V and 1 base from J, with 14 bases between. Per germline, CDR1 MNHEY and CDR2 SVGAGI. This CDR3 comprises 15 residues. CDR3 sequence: CASTIRGQSYNEQFF. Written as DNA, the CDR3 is TGTGCCAGCACTATCCGGGGACAATCCTACAATGAGCAGTTCTTC.

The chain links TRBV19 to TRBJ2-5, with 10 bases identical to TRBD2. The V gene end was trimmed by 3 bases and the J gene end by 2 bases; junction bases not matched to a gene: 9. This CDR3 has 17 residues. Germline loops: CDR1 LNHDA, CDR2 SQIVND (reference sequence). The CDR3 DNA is TGTGCCAGTAGTATGGGGAGGAGCGGGGGGGATCAAGAGACCCAGTACTTC. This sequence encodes CASSMGRSGGDQETQYF.

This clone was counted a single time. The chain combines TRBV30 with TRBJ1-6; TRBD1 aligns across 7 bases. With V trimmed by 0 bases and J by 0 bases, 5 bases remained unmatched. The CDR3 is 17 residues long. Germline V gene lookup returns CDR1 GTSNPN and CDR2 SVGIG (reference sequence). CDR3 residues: CAWSVSRQGSYNSPLHF. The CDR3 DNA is TGTGCCTGGAGTGTCTCTCGACAGGGCTCCTATAATTCACCCCTCCACTTT. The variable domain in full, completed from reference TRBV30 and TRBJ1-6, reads SQTIHQWPATLVQPVGSPLSLECTVEGTSNPNLYWYRQAAGRGLQLLFYSVGIGQISSEVPQNLSASRPQDRQFILSSKKLLLSDSGFYLCAWSVSRQGSYNSPLHFGNGTRLTVT.

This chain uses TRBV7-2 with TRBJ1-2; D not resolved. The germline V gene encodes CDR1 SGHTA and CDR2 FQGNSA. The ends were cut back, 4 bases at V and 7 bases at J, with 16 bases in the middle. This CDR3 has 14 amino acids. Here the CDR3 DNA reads TGTGCCAGCAGCTCAGGTCCGGGGTGGAGTGGCTACACCTTC. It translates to CASSSGPGWSGYTF.